This TCR beta chain was retrieved from a study of T cell changes during pregnancy in multiple sclerosis. Germline V gene lookup returns CDR1 SEHNR and CDR2 FQNEAQ (reference sequence). The CDR3 has 15 residues. J gave up 1 base and V 2 bases, and 0 bases lay outside the gene matches. Data came from immunoSEQ multiplex PCR; TCRdb stores just in-frame clones and leaves some out. The data contain some 87,000 clones, about 95% of them singletons. The sample here was peripheral blood, taken in the second trimester of pregnancy. This sequence was found in a female donor with multiple sclerosis, enrolled in a pregnancy study. This chain uses TRBV7-9 with TRBJ2-3; 10 nucleotides line up with TRBD2. The CDR3 bases are TGTGCCAGCAGCTTAACTAGCGGGGGCACAGATACGCAGTATTTT. Its translation: CASSLTSGGTDTQYF. Full variable domain (remainder filled in from reference TRBV7-9 and TRBJ2-3): DTGVSQNPRHKITKRGQNVTFRCDPISEHNRLYWYRQTLGQGPEFLTYFQNEAQLEKSRLLSDRFSAERPKGSFSTLEIQRTEQGDSAMYLCASSLTSGGTDTQYFGPGTRLTVL.